This TCR beta chain is drawn from a study of T cells in Graves' hyperthyroidism and ophthalmopathy. Fresh peripheral blood, under 13 ml, was the source of the PBMCs. Researchers amplified the TCR beta CDR3 regions from RNA transcripts. The primer set for the first-round RT-PCR of the TCR CDR3 was HTBI. TCRdb redid the calling of the multiplex PCR reads with MiXCR, one entry per CDR3 protein. The sample gives 270,000 or so distinct CDR3 sequences, 15% of which show up once; roughly 30% is in the top ten. This clonotype was picked up a small number of times. Trimming cost V 5 bases and J 3 bases; bases outside gene matches: 2. Germline V CDR1 and CDR2: DFQATT, SNEGSKA (reference sequence). The CDR3 is made up of 13 amino acids.

The sample consisted of blood. This receptor was taken from a woman aged 45-60 years with Graves' hyperthyroidism that later progressed to Graves' ophthalmopathy. J is TRBJ2-3 and V is TRBV20-1, with 10 bases that match TRBD1. CDR3 sequence reads: CSAWDRGTDTQYF. The CDR3 region has the DNA TGCAGTGCTTGGGACAGGGGAACAGATACGCAGTATTTT.